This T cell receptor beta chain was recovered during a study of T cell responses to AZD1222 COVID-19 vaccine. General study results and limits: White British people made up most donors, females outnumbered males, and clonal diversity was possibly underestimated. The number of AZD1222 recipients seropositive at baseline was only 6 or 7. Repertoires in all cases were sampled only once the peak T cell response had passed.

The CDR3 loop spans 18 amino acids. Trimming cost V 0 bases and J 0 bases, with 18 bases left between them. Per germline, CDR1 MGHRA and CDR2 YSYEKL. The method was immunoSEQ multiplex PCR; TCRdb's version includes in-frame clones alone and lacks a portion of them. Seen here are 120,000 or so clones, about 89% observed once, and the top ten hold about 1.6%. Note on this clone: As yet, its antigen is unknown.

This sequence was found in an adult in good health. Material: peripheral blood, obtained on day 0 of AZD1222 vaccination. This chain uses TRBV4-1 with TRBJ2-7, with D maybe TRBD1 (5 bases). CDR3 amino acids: CASSQDKGQGKSSYEQYF. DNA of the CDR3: TGCGCCAGCAGCCAAGATAAGGGGCAGGGTAAGAGCTCCTACGAGCAGTACTTC.